The T cell receptor (beta chain) described here comes from a study of neoadjuvant anti-PD-1 for oral cavity cancer. Six replicates per PBMC sample, mostly from 450 to 600 ng of genomic DNA. Here immunoSEQ multiplex PCR was the method, and the copy in TCRdb shows in-frame clones only, minus some. The sample has 75,000 to 100,000 clones, more than 80% seen once. In germline, CDR1 is SGHAT, CDR2 FQNNGV. There are 13 residues in the CDR3. V was pared by 5 bases and J by 4 bases, with 8 bases between. The chain has TRBV11-2 and TRBJ2-2; possibly TRBD1 for D (6 bases). The starting material was PBMCs, obtained before nivolumab (anti-PD-1) treatment. The TCR was taken from a person between 35 and 79 years old with oral cavity squamous cell carcinoma. The CDR3 spells CASSGQFTGELFF. The CDR3 DNA follows: TGTGCCAGCAGCGGACAGTTCACCGGGGAGCTGTTTTTT.